The clone carrying this T cell receptor (beta chain) appeared a few times. This entry comes from a study of post-analysis software for immune sequencing data. Each TCR beta cDNA library carried unique molecular identifiers. TCRdb recomputed calls from the PCR reads with MiXCR, one row per CDR3 protein. Found here are roughly 160,000 distinct CDR3 sequences, 36% of them singletons; the top ten hold 25% to 35%. Trimming cost V 2 bases and J 4 bases; bases outside gene matches: 3. CDR1 DFQATT and CDR2 SNEGSKA come from the germline V gene (reference sequence). This CDR3 region has 15 residues. This TCR was sampled from a girl aged 10-17 years with multiple sclerosis. Sequencing was performed on blood, taken after autologous hematopoietic stem cell transplantation. This chain joins TRBV20-1 and TRBJ2-5, with TRBD2 identical over 14 bases. The CDR3 sequence is CSARTGLAGGETQYF. The CDR3 nucleotides are TGCAGTGCTAGAACTGGACTAGCGGGAGGAGAGACCCAGTACTTC.